Described below is a single TCR beta chain sequence and its context. Germline CDR1 MDHEN, CDR2 SYDVKM. CDR3 length: 16 residues. The J segment lost 5 bases and the V segment lost 2 bases, leaving 7 bases of the junction unmatched. The sample comes from a study of blood T cell repertoires in COVID-19. Data came from immunoSEQ multiplex PCR; TCRdb stores just in-frame clones and leaves some out. This repertoire shows 90,000 to 100,000 clones, 87% found once; its top ten account for approximately 15%. The specimen was peripheral blood. This TCR derives from a human donor in a cohort sampled during active COVID-19. The rearrangement uses TRBV28 and TRBJ2-1, with 9 positions matching TRBD2. The CDR3 DNA sequence: TGTGCCAGCAGTTTAGGGGCGGGAGGGTTCGACAATGAGCAGTTCTTC. Amino acids: CASSLGAGGFDNEQFF.